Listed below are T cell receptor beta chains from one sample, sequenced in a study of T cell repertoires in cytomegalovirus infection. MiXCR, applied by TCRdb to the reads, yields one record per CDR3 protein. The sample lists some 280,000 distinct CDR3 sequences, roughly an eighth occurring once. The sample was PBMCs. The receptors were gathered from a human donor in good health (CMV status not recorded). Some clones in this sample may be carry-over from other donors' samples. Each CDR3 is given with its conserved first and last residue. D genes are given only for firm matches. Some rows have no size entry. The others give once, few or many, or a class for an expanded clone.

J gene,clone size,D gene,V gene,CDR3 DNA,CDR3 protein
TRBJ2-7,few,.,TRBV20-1,TGCAGTGCTAGCTCACCCCGGGCAATAAACGAGCAGTACTTC,CSASSPRAINEQYF
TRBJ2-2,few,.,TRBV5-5,TGTGCCAGCAGCTTGCGGCAGGGCCGGAACACCGGGGAGCTGTTTTTT,CASSLRQGRNTGELFF
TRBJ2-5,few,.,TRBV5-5,TGTGCCAGCAGCATCGGACCGTCCCAATCCCAAGAGACCCAGTACTTC,CASSIGPSQSQETQYF
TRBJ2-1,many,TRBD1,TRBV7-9,TGTGCCAGCAGCTTAGGCGCCGGGACAGGGGGCATGGATGAGCAGTTCTTC,CASSLGAGTGGMDEQFF
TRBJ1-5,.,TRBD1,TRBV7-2,TGTGCCAGCGCCGGACAGGGAGGAGGGCAGCCCCAGCATTTT,CASAGQGGGQPQHF
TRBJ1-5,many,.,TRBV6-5,TGTGCCAGCAGCCAATCCGGGGCACCGGGGCAGCCCCAGCATTTT,CASSQSGAPGQPQHF
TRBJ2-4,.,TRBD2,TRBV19,TGTGCCAGTAGTATCGGCGGGGGGGCCAAAAACATTCAGTACTTC,CASSIGGGAKNIQYF
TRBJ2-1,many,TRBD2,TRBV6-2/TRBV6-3,TGTGCCAGCAGTTATGTCCGTCTAGCGGGAGCCACCTACAATGAGCAGTTCTTC,CASSYVRLAGATYNEQFF
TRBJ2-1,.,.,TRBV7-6,TGTGCCAGCAGCTTAGCGGCTAAAGGGGAGCAGTTCTTC,CASSLAAKGEQFF
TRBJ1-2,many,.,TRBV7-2,TGTGCCAGCAGCTTAGACGGCGCAGGGGAAGGCTACACCTTC,CASSLDGAGEGYTF
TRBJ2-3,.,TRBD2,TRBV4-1,TGTGCCAGCAGCCAAGAGGATCCGCGGGGGGGGCAGTATACGCAGTATTTT,CASSQEDPRGGQYTQYF
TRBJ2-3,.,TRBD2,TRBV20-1,TGCAGTGCTCCCCTAGCGGGGGGGGGTACGCAGTATTTT,CSAPLAGGGTQYF
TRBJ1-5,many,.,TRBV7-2,TGTGCCAGCAGCTTAGCAGGGATTCCAATGCCCCAGCATTTT,CASSLAGIPMPQHF
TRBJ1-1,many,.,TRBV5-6,TGTGCCAGCAGCTTGTTGGGAGAACTGGAAGCTTTCTTT,CASSLLGELEAFF
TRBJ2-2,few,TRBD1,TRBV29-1,TGCAGCGTTGGATACAGGGGGCTGTACACCGGGGAGCTGTTTTTT,CSVGYRGLYTGELFF
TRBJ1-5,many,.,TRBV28,TGTGCCAGCAGCCGGGCCGACAGTAGTTATAGCAATCAGCCCCAGCATTTT,CASSRADSSYSNQPQHF
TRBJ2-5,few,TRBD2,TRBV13,TGTGCCAGCAGCTTAGGTCCAGCGGGGGACGCCCAAGAGACCCAGTACTTC,CASSLGPAGDAQETQYF
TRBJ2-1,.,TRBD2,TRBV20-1,TGCAGTGCTTCGCCCCTAGCGGGACACGACCCCCATGAGCAGTTCTTC,CSASPLAGHDPHEQFF
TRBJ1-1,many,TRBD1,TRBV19,TGTGCCAGTAGTAAAGGACCGGACAGGAGTAAAGCTTTCTTT,CASSKGPDRSKAFF
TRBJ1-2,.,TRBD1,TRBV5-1,TGCGCCAGCAGCGTGACAGGGGATGGGGGATATGGCTACACCTTC,CASSVTGDGGYGYTF
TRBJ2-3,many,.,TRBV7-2,TGTGCCAGCAGCCCCCCCGGGGCCGATACGCAGTATTTT,CASSPPGADTQYF
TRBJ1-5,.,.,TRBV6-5,TGTGCCAGCAGGCCCTTCGGGGGGCTGGGCGGCAATCAGCCCCAGCATTTT,CASRPFGGLGGNQPQHF
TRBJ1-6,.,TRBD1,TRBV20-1,TGCAGTGCTGGGACAGGCTTAAATTCACCCCTCCACTTT,CSAGTGLNSPLHF
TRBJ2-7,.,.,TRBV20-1,TGCAGTGCTAGCAGGGACGGCTACGAGCAGTACTTC,CSASRDGYEQYF
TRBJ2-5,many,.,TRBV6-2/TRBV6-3,TGTGCCAGCAGTTTTGTAGGCGGTTTGGGAGAGACCCAGTACTTC,CASSFVGGLGETQYF
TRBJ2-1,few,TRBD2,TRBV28,TGTGCCAGCAGTTTACCCCCCGTCGGGAGGGCCCACAATGAGCAGTTCTTC,CASSLPPVGRAHNEQFF
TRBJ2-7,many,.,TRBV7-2,TGTGCCAGCAGCTTCCCGGGACTCGGGGGAGGCGAGCAGTACTTC,CASSFPGLGGGEQYF
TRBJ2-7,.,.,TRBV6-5,TGTGCCAGCAGTTACTCGCGCAGGGGCGTTTACGAGCAGTACTTC,CASSYSRRGVYEQYF
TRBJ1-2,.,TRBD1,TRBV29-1,TGCAGCGCCCCTAGACAGGGGGCTTATGGCTACACCTTC,CSAPRQGAYGYTF
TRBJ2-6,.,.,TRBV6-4,TGTGCCAGCAGTGACTACCCCGGAGTAGGGGCCAACGTCCTGACTTTC,CASSDYPGVGANVLTF
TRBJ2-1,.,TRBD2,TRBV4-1,TGCGCCAGCAGCCAAGTTGTACTAGCGGGGGACAATGAGCAGTTCTTC,CASSQVVLAGDNEQFF
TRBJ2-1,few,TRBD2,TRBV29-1,TGCAGCGCTCCCCCCCTCCGGACTAGCGGGTTCAATGAGCAGTTCTTC,CSAPPLRTSGFNEQFF
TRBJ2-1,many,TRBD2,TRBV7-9,TGTGCCAGCAGCGCCCGGACTAGCGGGGCGAATGAGCAGTTCTTC,CASSARTSGANEQFF
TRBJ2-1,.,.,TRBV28,TGTGCCAGCAGTTTCCCCACAGCGCGGCCCAATGAGCAGTTCTTC,CASSFPTARPNEQFF
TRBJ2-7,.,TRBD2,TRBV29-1,TGCAGCGTGGGACTAGGAGACTACGAGCAGTACTTC,CSVGLGDYEQYF